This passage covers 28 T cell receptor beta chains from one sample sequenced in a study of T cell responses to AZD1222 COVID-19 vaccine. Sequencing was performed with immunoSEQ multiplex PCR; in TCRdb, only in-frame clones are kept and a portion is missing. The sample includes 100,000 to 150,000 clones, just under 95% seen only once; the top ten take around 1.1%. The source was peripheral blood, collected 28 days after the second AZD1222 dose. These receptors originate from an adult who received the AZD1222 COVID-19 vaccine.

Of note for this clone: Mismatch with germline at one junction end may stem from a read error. The chain's CDR3 is CATSRDREYGYTF. CDR3 nucleotides: TGTGCCACCAGCCGAGACAGGGAATACGGCTACACCTTC. The rearrangement links TRBV15 to TRBJ1-2, with 7 bases lining up with TRBD1. Germline CDR1 and CDR2: LNHNV and YYDKDF (reference sequence). The CDR3 runs to 13 residues.

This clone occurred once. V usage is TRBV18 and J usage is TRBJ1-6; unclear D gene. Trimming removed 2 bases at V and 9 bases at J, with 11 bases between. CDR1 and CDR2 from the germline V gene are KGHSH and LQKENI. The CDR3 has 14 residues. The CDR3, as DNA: TGTGCCAGCTCACCAGCCGGGTTTAGTTCACCCCTCCACTTT. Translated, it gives CASSPAGFSSPLHF.

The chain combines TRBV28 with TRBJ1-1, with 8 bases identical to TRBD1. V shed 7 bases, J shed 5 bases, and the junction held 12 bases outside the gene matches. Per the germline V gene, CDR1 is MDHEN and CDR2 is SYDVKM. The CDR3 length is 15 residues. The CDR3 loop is CASTPSDRDLTEAFF. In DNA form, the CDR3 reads TGTGCCAGCACCCCATCGGACAGGGATTTGACTGAAGCTTTCTTT.

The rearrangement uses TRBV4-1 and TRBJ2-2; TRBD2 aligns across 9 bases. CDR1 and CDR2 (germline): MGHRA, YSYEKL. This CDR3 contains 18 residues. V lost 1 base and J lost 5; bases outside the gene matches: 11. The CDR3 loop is CASSQVVLRGRETGELFF. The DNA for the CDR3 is TGCGCCAGCAGCCAAGTCGTCCTACGCGGGAGGGAAACCGGGGAGCTGTTTTTT.

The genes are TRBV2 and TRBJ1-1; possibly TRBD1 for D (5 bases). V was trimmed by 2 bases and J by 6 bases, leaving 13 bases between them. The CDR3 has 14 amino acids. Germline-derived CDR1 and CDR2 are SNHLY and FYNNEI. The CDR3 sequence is CASSETGGAPEAFF. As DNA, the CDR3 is TGTGCCAGCAGTGAAACAGGCGGTGCCCCTGAAGCTTTCTTT.

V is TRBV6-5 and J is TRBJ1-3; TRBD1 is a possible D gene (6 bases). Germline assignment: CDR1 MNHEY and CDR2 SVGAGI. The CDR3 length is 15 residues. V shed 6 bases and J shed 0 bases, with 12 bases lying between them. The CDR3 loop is CASSSTGNSGNTIYF. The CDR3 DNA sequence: TGTGCCAGCAGCTCCACAGGGAACTCTGGAAACACCATATATTTT.

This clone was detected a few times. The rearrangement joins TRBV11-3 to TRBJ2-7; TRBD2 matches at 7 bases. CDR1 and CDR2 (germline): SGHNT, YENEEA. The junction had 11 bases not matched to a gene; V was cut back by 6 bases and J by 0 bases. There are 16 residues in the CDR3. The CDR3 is CASSTGGTLFSYEQYF. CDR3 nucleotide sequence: TGTGCCAGCAGTACGGGAGGTACCCTCTTCTCCTACGAGCAGTACTTC.

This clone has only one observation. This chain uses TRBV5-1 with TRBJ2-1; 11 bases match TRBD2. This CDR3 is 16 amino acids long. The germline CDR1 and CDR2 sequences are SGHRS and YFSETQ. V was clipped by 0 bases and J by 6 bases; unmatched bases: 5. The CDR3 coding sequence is TGCGCCAGCAGCTTGGTTGGCCTAGCGGGGGGCAATGAGCAGTTCTTC. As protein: CASSLVGLAGGNEQFF.

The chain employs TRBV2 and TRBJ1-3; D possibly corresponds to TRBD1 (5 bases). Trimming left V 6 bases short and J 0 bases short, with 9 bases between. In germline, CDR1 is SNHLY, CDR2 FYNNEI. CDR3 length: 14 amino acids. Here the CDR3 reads CASRETASGNTIYF. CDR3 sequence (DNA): TGTGCCAGCAGGGAGACAGCCTCTGGAAACACCATATATTTT.

CDR3 sequence reads: CASSWGGGRNTEAFF. The DNA for the CDR3 is TGTGCCAGCAGCTGGGGGGGCGGGAGGAACACTGAAGCTTTCTTT. This chain uses TRBV7-2 with TRBJ1-1; TRBD1 is a possible D gene (6 bases). Germline CDR1 and CDR2: SGHTA and FQGNSA. This CDR3 comprises 15 residues. The germline V and J ends were trimmed by 4 bases and 1 base, with 13 bases remaining between them.

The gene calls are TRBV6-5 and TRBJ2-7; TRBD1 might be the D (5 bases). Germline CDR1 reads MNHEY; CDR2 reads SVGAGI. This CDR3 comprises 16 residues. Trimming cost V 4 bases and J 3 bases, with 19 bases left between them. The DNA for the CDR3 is TGTGCCAGCAGTTTTGCCATTGTGACAGCTTACTACGAGCAGTACTTC. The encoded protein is CASSFAIVTAYYEQYF.

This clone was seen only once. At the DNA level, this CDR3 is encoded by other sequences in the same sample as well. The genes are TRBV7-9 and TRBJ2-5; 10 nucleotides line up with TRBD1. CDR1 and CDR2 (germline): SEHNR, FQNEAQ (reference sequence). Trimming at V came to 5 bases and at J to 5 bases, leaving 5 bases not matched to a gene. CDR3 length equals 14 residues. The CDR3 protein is CASSPGQGRETQYF. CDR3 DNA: TGTGCCAGCAGCCCGGGACAGGGGAGGGAGACCCAGTACTTC. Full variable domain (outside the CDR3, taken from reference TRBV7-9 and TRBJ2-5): DTGVSQNPRHKITKRGQNVTFRCDPISEHNRLYWYRQTLGQGPEFLTYFQNEAQLEKSRLLSDRFSAERPKGSFSTLEIQRTEQGDSAMYLCASSPGQGRETQYFGPGTRLLVL.

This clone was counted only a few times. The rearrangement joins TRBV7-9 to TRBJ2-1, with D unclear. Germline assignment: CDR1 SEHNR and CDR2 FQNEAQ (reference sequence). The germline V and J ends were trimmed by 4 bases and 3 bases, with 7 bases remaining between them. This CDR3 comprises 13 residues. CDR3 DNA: TGTGCCAGCAGCTCACCGCACTACAATGAGCAGTTCTTC. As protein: CASSSPHYNEQFF.

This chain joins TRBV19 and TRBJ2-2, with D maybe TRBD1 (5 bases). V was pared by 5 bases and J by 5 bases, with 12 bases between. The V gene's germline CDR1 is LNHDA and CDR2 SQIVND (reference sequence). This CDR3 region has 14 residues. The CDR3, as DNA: TGTGCCAGTAGTCCGGCTGCAGGGACCGGGGAGCTGTTTTTT. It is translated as CASSPAAGTGELFF.

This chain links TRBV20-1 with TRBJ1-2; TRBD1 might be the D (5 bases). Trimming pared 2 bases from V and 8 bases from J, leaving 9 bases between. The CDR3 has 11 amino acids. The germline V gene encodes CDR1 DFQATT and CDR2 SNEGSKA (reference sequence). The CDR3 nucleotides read TGCAGTGCTAGACTCAGGGAAGGCTACACCTTC. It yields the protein CSARLREGYTF.

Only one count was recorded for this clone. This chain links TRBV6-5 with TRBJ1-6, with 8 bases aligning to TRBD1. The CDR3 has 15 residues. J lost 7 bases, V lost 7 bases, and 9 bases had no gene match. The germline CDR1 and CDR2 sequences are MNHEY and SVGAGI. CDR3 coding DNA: TGTGCCAGCATTACAGGACAGGGCGGAAATTCACCCCTCCACTTT. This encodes CASITGQGGNSPLHF.

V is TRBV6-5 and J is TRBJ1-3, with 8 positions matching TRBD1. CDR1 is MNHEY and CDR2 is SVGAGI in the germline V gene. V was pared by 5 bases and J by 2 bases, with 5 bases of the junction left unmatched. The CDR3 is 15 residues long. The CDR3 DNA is TGTGCCAGCAGTCGACAGGGGACGACTGGAAACACCATATATTTT. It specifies CASSRQGTTGNTIYF.

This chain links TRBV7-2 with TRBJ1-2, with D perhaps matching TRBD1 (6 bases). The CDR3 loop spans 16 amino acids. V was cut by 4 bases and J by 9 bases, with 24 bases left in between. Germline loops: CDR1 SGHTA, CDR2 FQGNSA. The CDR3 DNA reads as TGTGCCAGCAGCTATACAGGGTTGAGGGGCGCCGGCAGCTACACCTTC. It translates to CASSYTGLRGAGSYTF.

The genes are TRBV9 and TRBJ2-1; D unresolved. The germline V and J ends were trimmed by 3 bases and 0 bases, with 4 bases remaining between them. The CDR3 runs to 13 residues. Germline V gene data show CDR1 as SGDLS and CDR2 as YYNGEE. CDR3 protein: CASSAGSYNEQFF. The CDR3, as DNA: TGTGCCAGCAGCGCTGGCTCCTACAATGAGCAGTTCTTC.

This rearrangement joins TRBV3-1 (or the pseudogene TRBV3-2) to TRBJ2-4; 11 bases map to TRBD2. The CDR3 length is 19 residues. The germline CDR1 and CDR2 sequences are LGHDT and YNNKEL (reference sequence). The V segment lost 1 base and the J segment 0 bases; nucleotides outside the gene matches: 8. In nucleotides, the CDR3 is TGTGCCAGCAGCCAAGCAAGTAGCGGGAGGGCCCTAGCCAAAAACATTCAGTACTTC. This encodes CASSQASSGRALAKNIQYF.

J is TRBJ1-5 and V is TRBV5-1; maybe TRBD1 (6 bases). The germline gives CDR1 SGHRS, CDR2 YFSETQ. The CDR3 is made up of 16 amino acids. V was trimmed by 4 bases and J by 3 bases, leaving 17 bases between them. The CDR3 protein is CASSPGGGFNNQPQHF. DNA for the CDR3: TGCGCCAGCAGCCCGGGAGGGGGGTTCAACAATCAGCCCCAGCATTTT.

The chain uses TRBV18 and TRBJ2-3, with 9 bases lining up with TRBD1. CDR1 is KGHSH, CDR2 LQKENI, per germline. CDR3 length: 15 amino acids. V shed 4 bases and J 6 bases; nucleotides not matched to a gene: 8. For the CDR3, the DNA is TGTGCCAGCTCACAACTGGGACAGGGAAAGGATACGCAGTATTTT. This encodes CASSQLGQGKDTQYF. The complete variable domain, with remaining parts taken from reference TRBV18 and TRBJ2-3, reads NAGVMQNPRHLVRRRGQEARLRCSPMKGHSHVYWYRQLPEEGLKFMVYLQKENIIDESGMPKERFSAEFPKEGPSILRIQQVVRGDSAAYFCASSQLGQGKDTQYFGPGTRLTVL.

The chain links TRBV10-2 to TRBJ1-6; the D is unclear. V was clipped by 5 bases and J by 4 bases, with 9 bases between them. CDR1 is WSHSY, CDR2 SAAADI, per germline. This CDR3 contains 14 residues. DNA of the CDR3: TGCGCCAGCAGTCACCGACCTTATAATTCACCCCTCCACTTT. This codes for CASSHRPYNSPLHF.

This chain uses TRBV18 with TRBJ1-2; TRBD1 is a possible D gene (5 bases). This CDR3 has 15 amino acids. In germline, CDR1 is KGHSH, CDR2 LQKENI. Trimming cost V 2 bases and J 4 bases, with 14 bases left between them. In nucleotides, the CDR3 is TGTGCCAGCTCACCAGGTCAGGGAAGAAGCTATGGCTACACCTTC. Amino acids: CASSPGQGRSYGYTF. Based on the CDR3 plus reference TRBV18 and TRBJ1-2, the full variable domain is NAGVMQNPRHLVRRRGQEARLRCSPMKGHSHVYWYRQLPEEGLKFMVYLQKENIIDESGMPKERFSAEFPKEGPSILRIQQVVRGDSAAYFCASSPGQGRSYGYTFGSGTRLTVV.

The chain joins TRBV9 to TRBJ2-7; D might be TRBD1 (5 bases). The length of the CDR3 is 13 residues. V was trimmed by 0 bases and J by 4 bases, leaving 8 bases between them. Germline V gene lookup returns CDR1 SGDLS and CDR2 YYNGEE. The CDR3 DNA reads TGTGCCAGCAGCGTAGAGGGGATTTACGAGCAGTACTTC. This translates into CASSVEGIYEQYF. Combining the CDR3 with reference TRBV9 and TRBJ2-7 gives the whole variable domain DSGVTQTPKHLITATGQRVTLRCSPRSGDLSVYWYQQSLDQGLQFLIQYYNGEERAKGNILERFSAQQFPDLHSELNLSSLELGDSALYFCASSVEGIYEQYFGPGTRLTVT.

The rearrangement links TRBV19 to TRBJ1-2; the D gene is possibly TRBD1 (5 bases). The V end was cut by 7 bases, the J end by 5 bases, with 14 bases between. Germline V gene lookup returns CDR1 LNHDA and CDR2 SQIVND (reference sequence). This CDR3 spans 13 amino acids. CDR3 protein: CASTIPGGYGYTF. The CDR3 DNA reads TGTGCCAGTACCATTCCGGGGGGTTATGGCTACACCTTC.

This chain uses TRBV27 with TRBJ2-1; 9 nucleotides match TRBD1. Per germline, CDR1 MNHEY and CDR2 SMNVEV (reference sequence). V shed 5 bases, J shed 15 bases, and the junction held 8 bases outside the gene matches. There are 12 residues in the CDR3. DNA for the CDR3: TGTGCCAGCAGTCAAATCGGGACAGGGTGGTTCTTC. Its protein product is CASSQIGTGWFF.

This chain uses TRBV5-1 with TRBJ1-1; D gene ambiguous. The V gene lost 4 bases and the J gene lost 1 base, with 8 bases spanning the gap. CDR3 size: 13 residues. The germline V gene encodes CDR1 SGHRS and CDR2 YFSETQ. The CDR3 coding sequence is TGCGCCAGCAGCCACGCCCGGAACACTGAAGCTTTCTTT. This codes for CASSHARNTEAFF.